Presented here are 11 T cell receptor beta chains from one specimen sequenced in a study of vaccination and CD4 T cells after COVID-19. The time point: late sampling 161 to 241 days after vaccination in a few convalescent patients. Documented treatment: roughly 11-day PBMC culture with coronavirus spike peptide pools or control peptides (ViraFEST assay). The antigens these receptors bind are not known. Cultured CD4+ T cell DNA underwent sequencing with the Oncomine TCR Beta short-read assay. One entry per CDR3 protein results from TCRdb running MiXCR on the PCR reads. The sample lists tens of thousands of distinct CDR3 sequences, 43% seen once, with around 4.9% in the top ten. Sequenced material: CD4+ T cells from blood, cultured in vitro, taken about 7 months after SARS-CoV-2 vaccination. These receptors originate from a human donor who had recovered from COVID-19.

The V gene is TRBV2, the J gene TRBJ2-7, with TRBD2 as a possible D gene (6 bases). There are 15 residues in the CDR3. Trimming stripped 6 bases from V and 4 bases from J, with 19 bases between. The germline V gene encodes CDR1 SNHLY and CDR2 FYNNEI. The CDR3: CASSGGTGVNYEQYF. DNA of the CDR3: TGTGCCAGCAGCGGTGGGACGGGAGTTAATTACGAGCAGTACTTC.

V and J are TRBV28 and TRBJ2-3, with TRBD1 matching 7 bases. Germline V lookup: CDR1 MDHEN, CDR2 SYDVKM. The CDR3 contains 14 residues. With V trimmed by 6 bases and J by 2 bases, 5 bases remained unmatched. As DNA, the CDR3 is TGTGCCAGCAGGGTCCAGGGGGTCACAGATACGCAGTATTTT. This gives the protein CASRVQGVTDTQYF.

This clonotype was counted only a few times. CDR3 in amino acids: CASKGQGGGTDTQYF. The DNA for the CDR3 is TGTGCCAGCAAAGGTCAAGGGGGCGGCACAGATACGCAGTATTTT. The rearrangement uses TRBV25-1 and TRBJ2-3; 7 nucleotides agree with TRBD1. Germline CDR1 is MGHDK and CDR2 is SYGVNS. Trimming took 7 bases from V and 1 from J; bases not matched to a gene: 8. This CDR3 has 15 amino acids.

This chain connects TRBV20-1 to TRBJ2-5, with TRBD2 identical over 10 bases. The J segment lost 1 base and the V segment lost 7 bases, leaving 6 bases of the junction unmatched. The CDR3 contains 14 residues. Germline V CDR1 and CDR2: DFQATT, SNEGSKA (reference sequence). This chain's CDR3 is CSGKLAGSQETQYF. DNA of the CDR3: TGCAGTGGTAAACTAGCGGGAAGCCAAGAGACCCAGTACTTC.

J is TRBJ2-5 and V is TRBV6-8; the match to TRBD2 covers 11 bases. This CDR3 spans 21 amino acids. Germline CDR1 MNHGY, CDR2 SAAAGT. V gave up 6 bases and J gave up 4 bases; unmatched junction bases: 25. CDR3 nucleotides: TGTGCCAGCAGCCGATCACGACTAGCGGGACCCTATACTACGACGGGAGAGACCCAGTACTTC. Encoded protein: CASSRSRLAGPYTTTGETQYF.

This rearrangement joins TRBV20-1 to TRBJ1-6, with D possibly matching TRBD1 (6 bases). Trimming pared 6 bases from V and 2 bases from J, leaving 17 bases between. This CDR3 region has 16 residues. Germline loops: CDR1 DFQATT, CDR2 SNEGSKA (reference sequence). CDR3 amino acids: CSARPRGTAYNSPLHF. DNA for the CDR3: TGCAGTGCCAGGCCCAGGGGAACCGCCTATAATTCACCCCTCCACTTT.

In this sample, this clonotype turned up a few times. This chain uses TRBV20-1 with TRBJ1-5, with TRBD1 matching over 11 bases. The ends lost 2 bases at V and 6 bases at J; junction bases unmatched: 6. The CDR3 is 15 residues long. Germline CDR1 and CDR2: DFQATT and SNEGSKA (reference sequence). As DNA, the CDR3 is TGCAGTGCTAGACGCGGACAGGGGGCCGTTCAGCCCCAGCATTTT. This gives the protein CSARRGQGAVQPQHF.

This clonotype was counted a few times. The chain is built from TRBV27 and TRBJ2-7, with 10 bases fitting TRBD2. The V gene end was trimmed by 5 bases and the J gene end by 5 bases; junction bases not matched to a gene: 9. CDR3 length: 15 residues. The germline V gene has CDR1 MNHEY and CDR2 SMNVEV (reference sequence). CDR3 loop: CASSTLAGAYHEQYF. The CDR3, as DNA: TGTGCCAGCAGTACCCTAGCGGGAGCCTACCACGAGCAGTACTTC.

The rearrangement uses TRBV7-9 and TRBJ1-2; unclear D gene. The germline V gene has CDR1 SEHNR and CDR2 FQNEAQ (reference sequence). V lost 3 bases, J lost 3 bases, and 5 bases lay in between. The length of the CDR3 is 12 residues. DNA of the CDR3: TGTGCCAGCAGCTTGGCGGACTATGGCTACACCTTC. The encoded protein is CASSLADYGYTF.

V is TRBV19 and J is TRBJ2-7; TRBD1 agrees at 10 bases. With V trimmed by 7 bases and J by 5 bases, 5 bases remained unmatched. The CDR3 length is 13 residues. CDR1 LNHDA and CDR2 SQIVND come from the germline V gene (reference sequence). The CDR3 nucleotides read TGTGCCAGTAAAGGGACAGGGGAGCACGAGCAGTACTTC. As protein: CASKGTGEHEQYF.

This clonotype is labeled medium-sized. The V and J genes are TRBV20-1 and TRBJ2-5; TRBD2 is a possible D gene (5 bases). V lost 5 bases to trimming and J lost 1 base, with 8 bases between them. Germline V gives CDR1 DFQATT, CDR2 SNEGSKA (reference sequence). This CDR3 contains 12 residues. The CDR3 DNA reads TGCAGTGCTCCGGGGTTCCAAGAGACCCAGTACTTC. This translates into CSAPGFQETQYF.